The sample holds one count of the clone carrying this T cell receptor beta chain. The CDR3 consists of 17 residues. V lost 7 bases to trimming and J lost 0 bases, with 21 bases between them. CDR1 and CDR2 from the germline V gene are MDHEN and SYDVKM. These data come from a study of shared clonotypes between healthy human individuals. Study as a whole: Contributing individuals were two females and three males aged 18 to 49.

Sequencing was performed with immunoSEQ multiplex PCR; in TCRdb, only in-frame clones are kept and a portion is missing. In the table there are over a million clones, approximately 98% of which are singletons. The sequence derives from a young man in good health. The sequenced sample consisted of naive CD4+ T cells sorted from blood. Subset denoted: CD45RA+ positively selected. The rearrangement links TRBV28 to TRBJ1-1; the D is unclear. The CDR3 DNA sequence: TGTGCCAGCAACCCCCCCGGGGAGGGCAGGATGAACACTGAAGCTTTCTTT. It translates to CASNPPGEGRMNTEAFF.